A selection of T cell receptor beta chains follows, all from one sample in a study of T cell responses to AZD1222 COVID-19 vaccine. Sequencing used immunoSEQ multiplex PCR; TCRdb keeps in-frame clones, though not all of them. This sample yields about 85,000 clones, of which 86% are seen a single time; 7% belongs to the top ten. The sample was peripheral blood, taken on day 0 of AZD1222 vaccination. These receptors all come from an adult in good health. CDR3s include the opening cysteine and the closing phenylalanine or tryptophan. The D gene is left open where the match is weak. Clone size is not always given. Where it is, it says once, few, many or a class for expanded clones.

d_call,v_call,j_call,clone_size,cdr3_length,cdr3_nt,cdr3_aa
-,TRBV5-4,TRBJ2-1,-,19,TGTGCCAGCAGCATTTGGCCCTCGTTTCTGAATAGCTCCTACAATGAGCAGTTCTTC,CASSIWPSFLNSSYNEQFF
TRBD2,TRBV29-1,TRBJ2-7,-,15,TGCAGCGTTGAAGTGGCTGGGGGGGAGGGCTACGAGCAGTACTTC,CSVEVAGGEGYEQYF
-,TRBV7-9,TRBJ2-1,few,18,TGTGCCAGCAGCTTAGCGTCGGGGGGCATCGTCCAAGGGGATGAGCAGTTCTTC,CASSLASGGIVQGDEQFF
TRBD1,TRBV12-3/TRBV12-4,TRBJ1-4,-,12,TGTGCCAGCAGAGACGACAGGGACAAACTGTTTTTT,CASRDDRDKLFF
TRBD2,TRBV6-5,TRBJ2-2,few,16,TGTGCCAGCAGTTACTCAGCGGGGCGAAACACCGGGGAGCTGTTTTTT,CASSYSAGRNTGELFF
TRBD2,TRBV10-3,TRBJ2-1,-,18,TGTGCCATCAGTGATCTGCTAGCGGGAGGGATTTCCTACAATGAGCAGTTCTTC,CAISDLLAGGISYNEQFF
-,TRBV20-1,TRBJ2-7,-,13,TGCAGTGCTAGTAGCCAGCGGAGCTACGAGCAGTACTTC,CSASSQRSYEQYF
-,TRBV24-1,TRBJ2-3,once,16,TGTGCCACCAGTGACCGAAGGGGGGTCGGCACAGATACGCAGTATTTT,CATSDRRGVGTDTQYF
TRBD1,TRBV28,TRBJ2-7,-,15,TGTGCCAGCAGTTTCCGGGGGACAGGGGAATACGAGCAGTACTTC,CASSFRGTGEYEQYF
TRBD1,TRBV15,TRBJ1-1,-,13,TGTGCCACCAGCAGAGGTAGACAGGGAAAAGCTTTCTTT,CATSRGRQGKAFF
-,TRBV27,TRBJ2-3,-,14,TGTGCCAGCAGCCCTCAACCTAGCACAGATACGCAGTATTTT,CASSPQPSTDTQYF
-,TRBV6-5,TRBJ1-1,-,13,TGTGCCAGCAGGGGGGGTGAGAACACTGAAGCTTTCTTT,CASRGGENTEAFF
-,TRBV7-8,TRBJ2-7,-,13,TGTGCCAGCAGCTTAGCCCAGGGCGGCGAGCAGTACTTC,CASSLAQGGEQYF
-,TRBV25-1,TRBJ1-5,-,13,TGTGCCAGCAGTGGGGGTTTAAATCAGCCCCAGCATTTT,CASSGGLNQPQHF
TRBD1,TRBV19,TRBJ1-5,-,14,TGTGCCAGTAGGACAGGGACTCGGAATCAGCCCCAGCATTTT,CASRTGTRNQPQHF
-,TRBV11-2,TRBJ2-7,-,13,TGTGCCAGCAGCTTAAAGGTAACTTACGAGCAGTACTTC,CASSLKVTYEQYF
-,TRBV28,TRBJ2-3,-,15,TGTGCCAGCAGCCCCGGCCCTAAATTCACAGATACGCAGTATTTT,CASSPGPKFTDTQYF
TRBD1,TRBV5-1,TRBJ2-3,few,19,TGCGCCAGCAGCAACACGGGACAGGGGGCAACCACAGCCACAGATACGCAGTATTTT,CASSNTGQGATTATDTQYF
TRBD1,TRBV6-5,TRBJ1-6,-,13,TGTGCCAGCAGACAGGGGGCGGGTTCACCCCTCCACTTT,CASRQGAGSPLHF
TRBD2,TRBV29-1,TRBJ2-3,-,16,TGCAGCGTTGCAGCGGGAGCTGGATTGGGCACAGATACGCAGTATTTT,CSVAAGAGLGTDTQYF
-,TRBV10-1,TRBJ1-1,-,13,TGCGCCAGCCGGCAGGGAATGAACACTGAAGCTTTCTTT,CASRQGMNTEAFF
-,TRBV28,TRBJ1-6,once,13,TGTGCCACCAAGGGCTCCTATAATTCACCCCTCCACTTT,CATKGSYNSPLHF
TRBD1,TRBV11-3,TRBJ1-6,-,14,TGTGCCAGCAGCTTACGGGACAGGGATTCACCCCTCCACTTT,CASSLRDRDSPLHF
-,TRBV19,TRBJ1-5,-,13,TGTGCCAGTAGTATTGGCTTTGGTCAGCCCCAGCATTTT,CASSIGFGQPQHF
TRBD1,TRBV6-4,TRBJ2-3,-,14,TGTGCCAGCAGTGACGGACAGGGGGCAGATACGCAGTATTTT,CASSDGQGADTQYF
-,TRBV20-1,TRBJ1-1,-,11,TGCAGTGTCCGGGGGGGCACTGAAGCTTTCTTT,CSVRGGTEAFF
-,TRBV6-1,TRBJ2-2,-,13,TGTGCCAGCAGTGAATTGCATACCGGGGAGCTGTTTTTT,CASSELHTGELFF
-,TRBV27,TRBJ1-5,-,21,TGTGCCAGCAGTTCCAAATTTCCAGTAAGGCAGGGCCTTCAGCGCAATCAGCCCCAGCATTTT,CASSSKFPVRQGLQRNQPQHF
TRBD1,TRBV6-1,TRBJ1-6,-,16,TGTGCCAGCAGTGACCGGGACAGGGACTATAATTCACCCCTCCACTTT,CASSDRDRDYNSPLHF
-,TRBV28,TRBJ2-7,-,13,TGTGCCAGCACCCCAGGGAGAAGCCACGAGCAGTACTTC,CASTPGRSHEQYF
-,TRBV9,TRBJ2-7,-,14,TGTGCCAGCAGCACTTGGACAGCCAACTACGAGCAGTACTTC,CASSTWTANYEQYF
-,TRBV19,TRBJ1-1,-,13,TGTGCCAGTAGTGAGGACAGAAACACTGAAGCTTTCTTT,CASSEDRNTEAFF
-,TRBV25-1,TRBJ1-4,-,13,TGTGCCAGCACCGGGACGAGTCGGGAAAAACTGTTTTTT,CASTGTSREKLFF
-,TRBV5-4,TRBJ2-1,-,15,TGTGCCAGCAGCTTGTATGGCAGGGGGGGCGATGAGCAGTTCTTC,CASSLYGRGGDEQFF
-,TRBV19,TRBJ2-2,-,15,TGTGCCAGTAGTAGCACCGGGGGTTGGACCGGGGAGCTGTTTTTT,CASSSTGGWTGELFF
-,TRBV27,TRBJ2-3,-,15,TGTGCCAGCAGTTGGGGCGACGACAGCACAGATACGCAGTATTTT,CASSWGDDSTDTQYF
-,TRBV24-1,TRBJ1-2,-,13,TGTGCCACCAGTGACTCCGGGACGGCTGGCTACACCTTC,CATSDSGTAGYTF